These 27 T cell receptor beta chains came from one sample sequenced in a study of CD8+CD57+ T cells in acquired aplastic anemia. Patients selected for sequencing had displayed CD8+CD57+ cell expansion by flow cytometry. Both TCR beta VDJ combination and CDR3 sequence profiling were carried out. Genomic DNA was the template for this profiling. Each CDR3 protein is one row after TCRdb ran MiXCR on the reads. Of 150,000 to 200,000 distinct CDR3 sequences in the sample, about three fifths were seen once. The material sequenced was sorted CD4+, CD8+, or CD8+CD57+ T cells (not recorded which) from PBMCs. These receptors came from a human donor with aplastic anemia.

The J gene is TRBJ1-1, the V gene TRBV10-3, with D possibly TRBD1 on 6 matching bases. The CDR3 runs to 15 residues. Trimming removed 3 bases from V and 0 bases from J, with 11 bases in between. Germline lookup yields CDR1 ENHRY and CDR2 SYGVKD. For the CDR3, the DNA is TGTGCCATCAGTGAAGGGGGGGACCTGAACACTGAAGCTTTCTTT. This gives the protein CAISEGGDLNTEAFF.

The count of this clonotype is one. The rearrangement links TRBV10-1 to TRBJ1-6; D is ambiguous. V gave up 0 bases and J gave up 10 bases, with 13 bases separating them. The CDR3 runs to 15 residues. Germline CDR1 WNHNN, CDR2 SYGVQD (reference sequence). The CDR3 region has the DNA TGCGCCAGCAGTGAGTCGGGCAAAAAGAGCTCACCCCTCCACTTT. Translating it yields CASSESGKKSSPLHF.

The chain has TRBV12-3 or TRBV12-4 and TRBJ1-2, with 7 positions matching TRBD1. CDR3 size: 13 residues. V lost 4 bases, J lost 4 bases, and 3 bases stayed unmatched. CDR3 bases: TGTGCCAGCAGTTGGGACAGAACCTATGGCTACACCTTC. Protein product: CASSWDRTYGYTF.

This chain uses TRBV7-2 with TRBJ2-7; no definite D call. The CDR3 has 12 residues. The ends were cut back, 5 bases at V and 7 bases at J, with 12 bases in the middle. Germline V gives CDR1 SGHTA, CDR2 FQGNSA. The CDR3 region is CASSQEIGEQYF. For the CDR3, the DNA is TGTGCCAGCAGCCAAGAAATAGGGGAGCAGTACTTC.

The chain couples TRBV20-1 to TRBJ2-5; D is ambiguous. Germline V gene sequence: CDR1 DFQATT, CDR2 SNEGSKA (reference sequence). There are 13 residues in the CDR3. V was cut by 2 bases and J by 4 bases, with 11 bases left in between. CDR3 DNA: TGCAGTGCTAGACTATATAGGTCAGAGACCCAGTACTTC. This gives the protein CSARLYRSETQYF.

The J gene is TRBJ2-3, the V gene TRBV7-8; D remains ambiguous. CDR3 size: 13 residues. The germline V gene encodes CDR1 SGHVS and CDR2 FQNEAQ. V was trimmed by 4 bases and J by 0 bases, leaving 5 bases between them. In DNA, the CDR3 is TGTGCCAGCAGCTCCATTAGCACAGATACGCAGTATTTT. Translating it yields CASSSISTDTQYF.

In this sample, this clonotype turned up once. This chain connects TRBV9 to TRBJ2-2; D is perhaps TRBD1 (5 bases). Germline V gene lookup returns CDR1 SGDLS and CDR2 YYNGEE. This CDR3 region has 16 residues. The V gene lost 1 base and the J gene lost 2 bases, with 12 bases spanning the gap. The chain's CDR3 is CASSVMSRANTGELFF. CDR3 DNA: TGTGCCAGCAGCGTAATGAGCAGGGCCAACACCGGGGAGCTGTTTTTT. Supplemented by reference TRBV9 and TRBJ2-2, the full variable domain reads DSGVTQTPKHLITATGQRVTLRCSPRSGDLSVYWYQQSLDQGLQFLIQYYNGEERAKGNILERFSAQQFPDLHSELNLSSLELGDSALYFCASSVMSRANTGELFFGEGSRLTVL.

This clonotype was observed a few times. The chain combines TRBV10-3 with TRBJ1-1; D remains ambiguous. This CDR3 contains 12 residues. V lost 6 bases and J 1 base, leaving 6 bases between the germline ends. Germline CDR1 and CDR2: ENHRY and SYGVKD. CDR3 sequence (DNA): TGTGCCATCAGCCAATCGAACACTGAAGCTTTCTTT. This sequence encodes CAISQSNTEAFF.

V gene TRBV19 combines with J gene TRBJ1-6; D gene ambiguous. The germline V gene has CDR1 LNHDA and CDR2 SQIVND (reference sequence). The CDR3 has 14 amino acids. Trimming stripped 5 bases from V and 6 bases from J, with 11 bases between. CDR3 sequence reads: CASSRSEGNSPLHF. The CDR3 DNA is TGTGCCAGTAGTCGATCGGAGGGTAATTCACCCCTCCACTTT.

The rearrangement joins TRBV20-1 to TRBJ2-7; 9 bases are shared with TRBD1. Per germline, CDR1 DFQATT and CDR2 SNEGSKA (reference sequence). The junction had 5 bases not matched to a gene; V was cut back by 6 bases and J by 5 bases. The CDR3 has 12 residues. The CDR3 sequence: CSAPGQGNEQYF. CDR3 nucleotides: TGCAGTGCGCCGGGACAGGGTAACGAGCAGTACTTC.

This clonotype has only one observation. The chain links TRBV6-5 to TRBJ2-7; 7 nucleotides align to TRBD2. The CDR3 covers 13 residues. Trimming at V came to 7 bases and at J to 4 bases, leaving 7 bases not matched to a gene. Germline V lookup: CDR1 MNHEY, CDR2 SVGAGI. The CDR3 region is CASMGGGFYEQYF. The CDR3 DNA sequence: TGTGCCAGCATGGGCGGGGGTTTTTACGAGCAGTACTTC.

This clonotype was seen more than once but under ten times. J is TRBJ1-3 and V is TRBV7-8, with D perhaps matching TRBD1 (5 bases). Germline CDR1 is SGHVS and CDR2 is FQNEAQ. V gave up 5 bases and J gave up 7 bases, with 9 bases separating them. This CDR3 spans 12 amino acids. The CDR3 coding sequence is TGTGCCAGCAGCCCCGGGGGGAACACCATATATTTT. This encodes CASSPGGNTIYF.

This clonotype was counted ten times or more. The chain carries TRBV6-5 and TRBJ1-2; 8 nucleotides line up with TRBD1. CDR3 size: 16 residues. Losses at the gene ends were 3 bases for V and 4 bases for J; bases not matched to a gene: 10. The germline V gene has CDR1 MNHEY and CDR2 SVGAGI. The CDR3 region has the DNA TGTGCCAGCAGTTATGATATAACAGGGGGGTTCTATGGCTACACCTTC. Its protein is CASSYDITGGFYGYTF.

J is TRBJ2-1 and V is TRBV29-1; possibly TRBD2 for D (6 bases). Germline CDR1 and CDR2: SQVTM and ANQGSEA. Trimming pared 3 bases from V and 6 bases from J, leaving 9 bases between. This CDR3 region has 12 residues. The CDR3 coding sequence is TGCAGCGTTGATGGGGGGATCAATGAGCAGTTCTTC. This encodes CSVDGGINEQFF.

Ten or more counts support this clonotype. V gene TRBV5-8 combines with J gene TRBJ1-3; tentatively, D is TRBD1 (5 bases). The CDR3 runs to 15 residues. V gave up 0 bases and J gave up 0 bases, with 7 bases separating them. Germline lookup yields CDR1 SGHTS and CDR2 YDEGEE. As DNA, the CDR3 is TGTGCCAGCAGCTTGGGAGGACACTCTGGAAACACCATATATTTT. Its translation: CASSLGGHSGNTIYF.

Details on this clonotype: An end of the junction does not agree with germline; a read error may underlie this. J is TRBJ2-7 and V is TRBV20-1; 8 bases line up with TRBD1. The length of the CDR3 is 16 residues. CDR1 DFQATT and CDR2 SNEGSKA come from the germline V gene (reference sequence). CDR3 residues: CGAFPLGGTGYYEQYF. The CDR3 DNA follows: TGCGGTGCCTTCCCCCTCGGCGGGACAGGTTACTACGAGCAGTACTTC.

The CDR3, as DNA: TGTGCCAGCAGCCAAGCCGAGTACAATGAGCAGTTCTTC. Its translation is CASSQAEYNEQFF. The V call is TRBV9, the J call TRBJ2-1, with no clear D. Germline V CDR1 and CDR2: SGDLS, YYNGEE. V dropped 4 bases and J dropped 4 bases, with 9 bases sitting between them. CDR3 length: 13 residues.

The gene calls are TRBV9 and TRBJ2-7; D may be TRBD1 or TRBD2 (6 bases each). In germline, CDR1 is SGDLS, CDR2 YYNGEE. The CDR3 spans 13 residues. The ends were cut back, 4 bases at V and 6 bases at J, with 14 bases in the middle. The CDR3 DNA sequence: TGTGCCAGCAGCCATGGAGGGGGTCGCGAGCAGTACTTC. As protein: CASSHGGGREQYF.

The sample holds many counts of this clonotype. The chain employs TRBV4-1 and TRBJ2-3; D may correspond to TRBD1 or TRBD2 (5 bases each). Trimming cost V 4 bases and J 5 bases, with 13 bases left between them. Germline values: CDR1 MGHRA, CDR2 YSYEKL. The CDR3 runs to 14 residues. The CDR3 loop is CASSPGTLVDTQYF. CDR3 DNA: TGCGCCAGCAGCCCCGGGACCCTGGTAGATACGCAGTATTTT.

With respect to this clonotype: Since no conserved phenylalanine or tryptophan closes the CDR3, a read error is the likely cause. The chain links TRBV7-9 to TRBJ2-7, with D hard to call. The V and J ends lost 5 bases and 7 bases respectively, with 15 bases between them. Germline CDR1 SEHNR, CDR2 FQNEAQ (reference sequence). The CDR3 extends over 13 amino acids. CDR3 sequence: CASSPPLVGEQYL. The DNA for the CDR3 is TGTGCCAGCAGCCCCCCCTTGGTTGGTGAGCAGTACCTC.

This clonotype came up many times. This sequence joins TRBV20-1 and TRBJ2-3; 7 bases fit TRBD2. This CDR3 comprises 13 residues. V trimming: 5 bases; J trimming: 2 bases; junction bases outside the gene matches: 4. CDR1 and CDR2 from the germline V gene are DFQATT and SNEGSKA (reference sequence). DNA of the CDR3: TGCAGTGCTGCCGGGACTATCACAGATACGCAGTATTTT. Its translation is CSAAGTITDTQYF.

DNA of the CDR3: TGCAGTGCTAGAGACACCGGCGGGGGAGTTGTTGATACGCAGTATTTT. Translation: CSARDTGGGVVDTQYF. The chain combines TRBV20-1 with TRBJ2-3; the match to TRBD2 covers 7 bases. Germline V gene data show CDR1 as DFQATT and CDR2 as SNEGSKA (reference sequence). V shed 0 bases, J shed 6 bases, and the junction held 12 bases outside the gene matches. This CDR3 is 16 amino acids long.

The genes are TRBV9 and TRBJ1-2; 8 bases map to TRBD1. After removal of 2 bases from V and 5 bases from J, the junction contained 2 bases not matched to a gene. The CDR3 is 13 residues long. The germline V gene has CDR1 SGDLS and CDR2 YYNGEE. Here the CDR3 reads CASSVNRGYGYTF. The CDR3 DNA sequence: TGTGCCAGCAGCGTCAACAGGGGGTATGGCTACACCTTC.

CDR3 sequence: CASSIGGQGGQPQHF. In DNA form, the CDR3 reads TGTGCCAGTAGTATAGGGGGACAGGGCGGTCAGCCCCAGCATTTT. The chain recombines TRBV19 with TRBJ1-5; the match to TRBD1 covers 9 bases. Germline CDR1 and CDR2: LNHDA and SQIVND (reference sequence). The CDR3 runs to 15 residues. V lost 1 base, J lost 6 bases, and 4 bases stayed unmatched.

The sample holds a few counts of this clonotype. The chain employs TRBV20-1 and TRBJ1-2; D is unclear. The length of the CDR3 is 11 residues. Germline V gene sequence: CDR1 DFQATT, CDR2 SNEGSKA (reference sequence). The V and J ends lost 3 bases and 4 bases respectively, with 6 bases between them. CDR3 coding DNA: TGCAGTGCTAGTCGCGGCTATGGCTACACCTTC. It encodes CSASRGYGYTF.

V is TRBV20-1 and J is TRBJ2-3; no clear D. CDR3 length: 15 amino acids. CDR1 is DFQATT and CDR2 is SNEGSKA in the germline V gene (reference sequence). V was clipped by 5 bases and J by 0 bases, with 15 bases between them. CDR3: CSAAPWLRSTDTQYF. CDR3 DNA sequence: TGCAGTGCTGCCCCCTGGCTTAGGAGCACAGATACGCAGTATTTT.

Comments on this clonotype: The junction and the germline gene differ at one end; a read error may be behind it. The V call is TRBV19, the J call TRBJ2-2; D ambiguous. This CDR3 contains 11 residues. Germline V CDR1 and CDR2: LNHDA, SQIVND (reference sequence). The CDR3 region is CASSNSGELFF. The CDR3 bases are TGTGCCAGTAGTAACAGCGGGGAGCTGTTTTTT.